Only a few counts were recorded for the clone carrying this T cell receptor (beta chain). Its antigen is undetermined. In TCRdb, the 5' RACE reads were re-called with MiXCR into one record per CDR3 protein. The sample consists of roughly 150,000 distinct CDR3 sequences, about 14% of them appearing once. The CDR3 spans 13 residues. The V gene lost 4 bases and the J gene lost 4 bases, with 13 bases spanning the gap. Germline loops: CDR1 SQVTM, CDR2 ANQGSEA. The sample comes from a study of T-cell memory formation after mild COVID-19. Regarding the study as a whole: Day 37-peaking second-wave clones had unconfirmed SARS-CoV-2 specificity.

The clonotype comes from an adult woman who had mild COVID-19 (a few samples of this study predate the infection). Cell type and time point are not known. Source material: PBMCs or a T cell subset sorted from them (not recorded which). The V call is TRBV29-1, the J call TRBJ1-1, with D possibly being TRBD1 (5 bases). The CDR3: CSVVREGSTEAFF. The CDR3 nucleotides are TGCAGCGTTGTCAGGGAAGGGAGCACTGAAGCTTTCTTT.